Below are 17 T cell receptor beta chains sequenced from a single sample in a study of CD8 T cells in Susac syndrome. A quantity of about 0.5 to 1 ug RNA underwent reverse transcription using random hexamers. TCRdb re-derived calls from the immunoSEQ multiplex PCR reads in MiXCR, one entry per CDR3 protein. This sample has some 300,000 distinct CDR3 sequences, with about 89% found just once. Sequenced sample: CD8+ T cells from PBMCs. These receptors were obtained from a human donor with multiple sclerosis.

The rearrangement links TRBV6-5 to TRBJ2-7, with a tentative D call TRBD1 (5 bases). Between the trimmed V and J ends, which lost 0 bases and 5 bases, there was a span of 11 bases. Germline loops: CDR1 MNHEY, CDR2 SVGAGI. The CDR3 consists of 14 residues. The CDR3 DNA is TGTGCCAGCAGTTACTCAGGGGAAATCCACGAGCAGTACTTC. Its protein is CASSYSGEIHEQYF.

This rearrangement joins TRBV6-4 to TRBJ2-2, with no clear D. V lost 3 bases and J 0 bases, leaving 5 bases between the germline ends. The CDR3 extends over 14 amino acids. From germline, CDR1 is MRHNA and CDR2 SNTAGT. CDR3 loop: CASSDAANTGELFF. CDR3 sequence (DNA): TGTGCCAGCAGTGATGCCGCGAACACCGGGGAGCTGTTTTTT.

The J gene is TRBJ1-2, the V gene TRBV6-2 or TRBV6-3; D is ambiguous. From germline, CDR1 is MNHEY and CDR2 SVGEGT. V lost 5 bases to trimming and J lost 4 bases, with 11 bases between them. CDR3 length: 13 amino acids. This CDR3 reads CASSLQTSYGYTF. The CDR3 DNA reads TGTGCCAGCAGTCTACAGACATCCTATGGCTACACCTTC.

The V call is TRBV5-1, the J call TRBJ2-7, with TRBD2 identical over 11 bases. Trimming took 5 bases from V and 6 from J; bases not matched to a gene: 7. This CDR3 has 14 amino acids. CDR1 is SGHRS and CDR2 is YFSETQ in the germline V gene. The CDR3: CASRAGTSGAEQYF. CDR3 nucleotides: TGCGCCAGCAGAGCTGGGACTAGCGGTGCCGAGCAGTACTTC.

The chain joins TRBV4-3 to TRBJ2-6; D is perhaps TRBD1 (6 bases). V lost 0 bases, J lost 1 base, and 7 bases lay in between. The CDR3 totals 16 residues. The germline gives CDR1 LGHNA, CDR2 YSLEER. CDR3 sequence reads: CASSQEQGSGANVLTF. The CDR3 region has the DNA TGCGCCAGCAGCCAAGAGCAGGGGTCTGGGGCCAACGTCCTGACTTTC.

Turning to this clonotype: The junction and the germline gene differ at one end; a read error may be behind it. The chain joins TRBV7-3 to TRBJ2-3; D gene unclear. This CDR3 has 13 residues. Per germline, CDR1 SGHTA and CDR2 FQGTGA. CDR3 in DNA: TGTGCCAGCAGCGTAACACTCGGAGATACGCAGTATTTT. Translated, it gives CASSVTLGDTQYF.

The genes are TRBV6-6 and TRBJ2-3; no reliable D call. Germline V gene sequence: CDR1 MNHNY, CDR2 SVGAGI (reference sequence). The CDR3 runs to 14 residues. V lost 7 bases and J 6 bases, leaving 17 bases between the germline ends. The CDR3 DNA reads as TGTGCCAGCATTCTTAACCCCCGCTCGGATACGCAGTATTTT. Protein sequence: CASILNPRSDTQYF.

This sequence joins TRBV6-5 and TRBJ2-2; 7 nucleotides agree with TRBD1. CDR3 size: 15 residues. Germline CDR1 is MNHEY and CDR2 is SVGAGI. The trim removed 2 bases at V and 6 bases at J, leaving 6 bases unmatched. CDR3 nucleotides: TGTGCCAGCAGTTACAGCCCTACAGGGGCCGGGGAGCTGTTTTTT. It translates to CASSYSPTGAGELFF.

The rearrangement uses TRBV18 and TRBJ2-7, with D tentatively TRBD1 or TRBD2 (5 bases each). Trimming left V 8 bases short and J 6 bases short, with 11 bases between. This CDR3 comprises 11 residues. Germline assignment: CDR1 KGHSH and CDR2 LQKENI. The CDR3 sequence: CASREGLEQYF. For the CDR3, the DNA is TGTGCCAGCCGAGAGGGGCTCGAGCAGTACTTC.

This chain uses TRBV3-1 with TRBJ2-4; D perhaps matches TRBD2 (6 bases). Between the trimmed V and J ends, which lost 6 bases and 6 bases, there was a span of 27 bases. The CDR3 extends over 18 amino acids. The germline V gene has CDR1 LGHDT and CDR2 YNNKEL (reference sequence). This CDR3 reads CASSQGLRQSLALNIQYF. CDR3 coding DNA: TGTGCCAGCAGTCAGGGACTTCGGCAGTCGCTAGCACTAAACATTCAGTACTTC.

The count of this clonotype is one. This chain connects TRBV7-8 to TRBJ1-3, with a weak D call TRBD1 (6 bases). Per germline, CDR1 SGHVS and CDR2 FQNEAQ. This CDR3 spans 17 amino acids. The V and J ends lost 1 base and 0 bases respectively, with 13 bases between them. CDR3 in DNA: TGTGCCAGCAGCTTAGGGACAGCACTAGCCTCTGGAAACACCATATATTTT. This encodes CASSLGTALASGNTIYF.

This chain connects TRBV5-4 to TRBJ2-7; D uncertain. V was trimmed by 0 bases and J by 2 bases, leaving 9 bases between them. The CDR3 extends over 14 amino acids. Per germline, CDR1 SGHNT and CDR2 YYREEE (reference sequence). The CDR3 DNA reads TGTGCCAGCAGCTTGGCTCTAAAACCCTACGAGCAGTACTTC. This encodes CASSLALKPYEQYF.

The chain carries TRBV7-9 and TRBJ2-7; D is perhaps TRBD1 or TRBD2 (5 bases each). CDR3 length equals 14 residues. Looked up from germline, CDR1 is SEHNR and CDR2 is FQNEAQ (reference sequence). Trimming cost V 5 bases and J 0 bases, with 11 bases left between them. CDR3 sequence reads: CASSGDRSSYEQYF. The CDR3 bases are TGTGCCAGCAGCGGGGACCGGAGCTCCTACGAGCAGTACTTC.

This chain uses TRBV29-1 with TRBJ2-7; TRBD1 aligns across 11 bases. The germline V gene has CDR1 SQVTM and CDR2 ANQGSEA. V shed 3 bases and J 0 bases; nucleotides not matched to a gene: 4. The CDR3 consists of 15 residues. DNA for the CDR3: TGCAGCGTTGAGGGTGGGACAGGGGGCTCCTACGAGCAGTACTTC. Translating it yields CSVEGGTGGSYEQYF.

This chain connects TRBV7-9 to TRBJ2-7; the D is unclear. In germline, CDR1 is SEHNR, CDR2 FQNEAQ (reference sequence). Trimming removed 1 base at V and 3 bases at J, with 13 bases between. The CDR3 covers 15 residues. CDR3 sequence: CASSLDSPGYYEQYF. Written as DNA, the CDR3 is TGTGCCAGCAGCTTAGATAGTCCCGGCTACTACGAGCAGTACTTC.

This chain links TRBV30 with TRBJ2-7, with 7 bases aligning to TRBD1. The CDR3 is 13 residues long. Trimming took 5 bases from V and 0 from J; bases not matched to a gene: 4. Germline V gene data show CDR1 as GTSNPN and CDR2 as SVGIG (reference sequence). In nucleotides, the CDR3 is TGTGCCTGGGCGACAGGGAGCTCCTACGAGCAGTACTTC. It specifies CAWATGSSYEQYF.

The V and J genes are TRBV19 and TRBJ1-2; D is uncertain. Per germline, CDR1 LNHDA and CDR2 SQIVND (reference sequence). The ends were cut back, 3 bases at V and 3 bases at J, with 11 bases in the middle. The CDR3 covers 14 residues. CDR3 in amino acids: CASSIGPRDYGYTF. The CDR3 DNA is TGTGCCAGTAGTATCGGCCCAAGGGACTATGGCTACACCTTC.